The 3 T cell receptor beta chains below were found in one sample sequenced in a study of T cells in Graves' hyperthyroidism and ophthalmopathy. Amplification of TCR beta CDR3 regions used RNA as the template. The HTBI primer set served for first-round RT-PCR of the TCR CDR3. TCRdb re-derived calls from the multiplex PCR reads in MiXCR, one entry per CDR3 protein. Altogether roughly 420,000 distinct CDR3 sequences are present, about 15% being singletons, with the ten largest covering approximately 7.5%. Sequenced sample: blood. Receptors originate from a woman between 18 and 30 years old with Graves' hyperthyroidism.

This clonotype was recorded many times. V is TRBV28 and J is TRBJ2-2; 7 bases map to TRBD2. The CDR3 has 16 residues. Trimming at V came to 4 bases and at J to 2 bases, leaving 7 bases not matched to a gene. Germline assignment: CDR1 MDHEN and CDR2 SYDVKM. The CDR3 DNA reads TGTGCCAGCAGTTCCCCGGGGGGACCCAACACCGGGGAGCTGTTTTTT. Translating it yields CASSSPGGPNTGELFF.

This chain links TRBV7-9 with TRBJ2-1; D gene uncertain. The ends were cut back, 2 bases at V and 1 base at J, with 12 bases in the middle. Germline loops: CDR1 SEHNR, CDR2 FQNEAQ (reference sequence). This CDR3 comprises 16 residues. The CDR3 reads CASSLYRVVSYNEQFF. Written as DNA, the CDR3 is TGTGCCAGCAGCTTATACCGGGTTGTGTCCTACAATGAGCAGTTCTTC.

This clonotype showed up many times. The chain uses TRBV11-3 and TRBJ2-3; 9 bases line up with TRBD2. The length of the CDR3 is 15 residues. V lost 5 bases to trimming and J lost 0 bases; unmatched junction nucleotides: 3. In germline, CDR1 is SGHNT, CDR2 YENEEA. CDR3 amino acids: CASSERGDSTDTQYF. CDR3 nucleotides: TGTGCCAGCAGCGAGCGGGGGGACAGCACAGATACGCAGTATTTT.